This T cell receptor (beta chain) originates from a study of T cell responses to AZD1222 COVID-19 vaccine. This CDR3 spans 13 amino acids. Looked up from germline, CDR1 is MNHEY and CDR2 is SMNVEV (reference sequence). Trimming removed 6 bases from V and 4 bases from J; junction bases left unmatched: 3. Sequencing used immunoSEQ multiplex PCR; TCRdb keeps in-frame clones, though not all of them. The sample includes about 140,000 clones, under 95% of them seen just once. Concerning this clone: Its antigen is as yet unknown.

Study-level findings and limits: Nearly half of unique spike-specific TCRs reportedly avoided B.1.351 and B.1.1.7 mutated regions. There were repertoire samples only from the period after the peak T cell response. Clonal diversity was possibly underestimated, and white British individuals and females predominated among donors. Only a handful of AZD1222 recipients, roughly 6 in all, had baseline seropositivity.

This sequence was found in an adult who received the MenACWY meningococcal vaccine as a control. The source material was peripheral blood, sampled 28 days after the second dose of the MenACWY control vaccine. The chain has TRBV27 and TRBJ1-5; 7 bases align to TRBD1. The CDR3: CASRPQGNQPQHF. In DNA, the CDR3 is TGTGCCAGCAGGCCACAGGGGAATCAGCCCCAGCATTTT.